These 5 T cell receptor beta chains came from one sample sequenced in a study of siplizumab effects on memory and regulatory T cells. TCRdb's table, derived via immunoSEQ multiplex PCR, lists solely in-frame clones and lacks some. Of over 95,000 clones listed, around 93% are singletons. Source material: non-Treg CD4+ T cells sorted from blood. These receptors were collected from a human donor in good health.

The chain employs TRBV28 and TRBJ2-3; D gene uncertain. Germline V gene lookup returns CDR1 MDHEN and CDR2 SYDVKM. CDR3 length: 14 amino acids. The ends were cut back, 3 bases at V and 1 base at J, with 8 bases in the middle. In nucleotides, the CDR3 is TGTGCCAGCAGTTTTCTTTGGGGCACAGATACGCAGTATTTT. Amino acids: CASSFLWGTDTQYF.

The chain has TRBV6-5 and TRBJ1-1, with a tentative D call TRBD1 (5 bases). Germline V CDR1 and CDR2: MNHEY, SVGAGI. With 7 bases removed from V and 3 bases from J, the gap between germline ends came to 12 bases. This CDR3 comprises 13 residues. CDR3 DNA: TGTGCCAGCATTCGGGGGGGTGACACTGAAGCTTTCTTT. Translated, it gives CASIRGGDTEAFF.

The gene calls are TRBV27 and TRBJ2-7; 9 bases match TRBD1. The CDR3 spans 16 residues. V lost 8 bases and J lost 3; bases outside the gene matches: 14. Germline V lookup: CDR1 MNHEY, CDR2 SMNVEV (reference sequence). The CDR3 is CASFDTGTGKDYEQYF. CDR3 bases: TGTGCCAGCTTTGATACCGGGACAGGGAAAGACTACGAGCAGTACTTC.

To note about this clone: At one boundary the junction diverges from the germline segment, which might be a read error. The chain employs TRBV23-1 and TRBJ1-4, with a possible D match to TRBD1 (5 bases). TRBV23-1 is classed as an ORF, of uncertain function. This CDR3 spans 11 amino acids. CDR3 in DNA: TGCGCCAGCAGTTACAGGACGCTTGAGCTTTTT. It encodes CASSYRTLELF.

The chain recombines TRBV7-9 with TRBJ1-6, with a possible D match to TRBD1 (5 bases). There are 16 residues in the CDR3. Looked up from germline, CDR1 is SEHNR and CDR2 is FQNEAQ (reference sequence). V was pared by 5 bases and J by 5 bases, with 16 bases between. The CDR3 nucleotides read TGTGCCAGCAGCAAACAGGAGCGTGGTCATAATTCACCCCTCCACTTT. Translating gives CASSKQERGHNSPLHF.